Listed below are T cell receptor beta chains from one sample, sequenced in a study of T cell repertoires in cytomegalovirus infection. No cognate antigen is known for these TCRs. TCRdb redid the calling of the reads with MiXCR, one entry per CDR3 protein. The table has 700,000 to 900,000 distinct CDR3 sequences, about 27% seen once. Here the sequenced sample was cultured CD8+ T cells from PBMCs, taken from culture after CMV antigen stimulation. These receptors originate from a human donor in good health (CMV status not recorded). Some clones in this sample may be carry-over from other donors' samples. The CDR3 runs from the conserved cysteine through the conserved F or W. Fields, in order: clone size, J gene, V gene, D gene, CDR3 protein, CDR3 DNA. The D gene is left open where the match is weak. The size of a clone is reported for some rows only, either as once, few or many, or as a class for expanded clones.

clone_size: many
j_call: TRBJ2-3
v_call: TRBV7-2
d_call: .
cdr3_aa: CASSGGASTDTQYF
cdr3_nt: TGTGCCAGCAGTGGCGGGGCTTCCACAGATACGCAGTATTTT

clone_size: .
j_call: TRBJ2-1
v_call: TRBV14
d_call: .
cdr3_aa: CASSHLGGGYNEQFF
cdr3_nt: TGTGCCAGCAGCCACCTTGGAGGAGGGTACAATGAGCAGTTCTTC

clone_size: few
j_call: TRBJ2-2
v_call: TRBV5-4
d_call: .
cdr3_aa: CASSPVQSNTGELFF
cdr3_nt: TGTGCCAGCAGCCCCGTGCAGTCGAACACCGGGGAGCTGTTTTTT

clone_size: .
j_call: TRBJ2-1
v_call: TRBV2
d_call: .
cdr3_aa: CASSEAPYNEQFF
cdr3_nt: TGTGCCAGCAGTGAAGCCCCCTACAATGAGCAGTTCTTC

clone_size: .
j_call: TRBJ2-1
v_call: TRBV7-8
d_call: .
cdr3_aa: CASSLARLGYSYNEQFF
cdr3_nt: TGTGCCAGCAGCTTAGCCCGATTGGGCTATTCCTACAATGAGCAGTTCTTC

clone_size: many
j_call: TRBJ2-5
v_call: TRBV7-8
d_call: TRBD2
cdr3_aa: CASSLSGGSQETQYF
cdr3_nt: TGTGCCAGCAGCTTGAGCGGGGGGTCCCAAGAGACCCAGTACTTC

clone_size: .
j_call: TRBJ1-1
v_call: TRBV3-1
d_call: .
cdr3_aa: CASSHSLVVGTRDMNTEAFF
cdr3_nt: TGTGCCAGCAGCCACTCCCTTGTCGTCGGGACACGGGATATGAACACTGAAGCTTTCTTT

clone_size: .
j_call: TRBJ1-6
v_call: TRBV7-2
d_call: .
cdr3_aa: CASSDTGYSPLHF
cdr3_nt: TGTGCCAGCAGCGATACAGGGTACTCACCCCTCCACTTT

clone_size: .
j_call: TRBJ1-4
v_call: TRBV27
d_call: .
cdr3_aa: CASSLIATNEKLFF
cdr3_nt: TGTGCCAGCAGTTTGATAGCAACTAATGAAAAACTGTTTTTT

clone_size: .
j_call: TRBJ2-5
v_call: TRBV27
d_call: TRBD2
cdr3_aa: CANMPKWGGETQYF
cdr3_nt: TGTGCCAACATGCCCAAATGGGGGGGAGAGACCCAGTACTTC

clone_size: .
j_call: TRBJ2-1
v_call: TRBV7-2
d_call: TRBD2
cdr3_aa: CASSLNSGGARNEQFF
cdr3_nt: TGTGCCAGCAGCTTAAACAGCGGGGGGGCTCGGAATGAGCAGTTCTTC

clone_size: .
j_call: TRBJ1-5
v_call: TRBV6-1
d_call: TRBD1
cdr3_aa: CASDPRGTASNQPQHF
cdr3_nt: TGTGCCAGCGACCCCCGAGGGACAGCTAGCAATCAGCCCCAGCATTTT

clone_size: .
j_call: TRBJ2-2
v_call: TRBV7-2
d_call: .
cdr3_aa: CASSWERAGELFF
cdr3_nt: TGTGCTAGCAGCTGGGAAAGGGCCGGGGAGCTGTTTTTT

clone_size: .
j_call: TRBJ2-3
v_call: TRBV29-1
d_call: .
cdr3_aa: CSVVQVPGDTQYF
cdr3_nt: TGCAGCGTTGTACAGGTCCCCGGAGATACGCAGTATTTT

clone_size: .
j_call: TRBJ2-1
v_call: TRBV7-3
d_call: .
cdr3_aa: CASSLTGNPRNEQFF
cdr3_nt: TGTGCCAGCAGCTTAACCGGGAACCCTAGGAATGAGCAGTTCTTC

clone_size: few
j_call: TRBJ2-1
v_call: TRBV4-3
d_call: .
cdr3_aa: CASSQDRDAEQFF
cdr3_nt: TGCGCCAGCAGCCAAGATCGGGACGCTGAGCAGTTCTTC

clone_size: .
j_call: TRBJ1-1
v_call: TRBV6-4
d_call: .
cdr3_aa: CASSDSGANTEAFF
cdr3_nt: TGTGCCAGCAGTGATAGTGGGGCGAACACTGAAGCTTTCTTT

clone_size: .
j_call: TRBJ1-5
v_call: TRBV7-9
d_call: .
cdr3_aa: CASSSFTDSNQPQHF
cdr3_nt: TGTGCCAGCAGCTCTTTTACGGATAGCAATCAGCCCCAGCATTTT

clone_size: many
j_call: TRBJ1-5
v_call: TRBV4-1
d_call: .
cdr3_aa: CASSQETGLKGQPQHF
cdr3_nt: TGCGCCAGCAGCCAAGAAACCGGCCTGAAGGGTCAGCCCCAGCATTTT

clone_size: .
j_call: TRBJ2-3
v_call: TRBV7-6
d_call: .
cdr3_aa: CASSFLQGLGTDTQYF
cdr3_nt: TGTGCCAGCAGCTTTCTCCAGGGACTCGGCACAGATACGCAGTATTTT

clone_size: few
j_call: TRBJ2-3
v_call: TRBV6-6
d_call: TRBD1
cdr3_aa: CASSSGQGYTEDTQYF
cdr3_nt: TGTGCCAGCAGCTCTGGACAGGGATATACCGAAGATACGCAGTATTTT

clone_size: .
j_call: TRBJ2-1
v_call: TRBV2
d_call: TRBD2
cdr3_aa: CASSEGAGGHNEQFF
cdr3_nt: TGTGCCAGCAGTGAGGGGGCGGGGGGCCACAATGAGCAGTTCTTC

clone_size: .
j_call: TRBJ2-2
v_call: TRBV4-1
d_call: .
cdr3_aa: CASSPDRGRGVTGELFF
cdr3_nt: TGCGCCAGCAGCCCCGACCGCGGCAGGGGAGTTACCGGGGAGCTGTTTTTT

clone_size: few
j_call: TRBJ2-2
v_call: TRBV23-1
d_call: .
cdr3_aa: CARPLGDTGELFF
cdr3_nt: TGCGCCAGGCCTTTAGGGGACACCGGGGAGCTGTTTTTT

clone_size: .
j_call: TRBJ2-3
v_call: TRBV5-5
d_call: TRBD1
cdr3_aa: CASSYRTGLTDTQYF
cdr3_nt: TGTGCCAGCAGCTACCGGACAGGTTTAACGGATACGCAGTATTTT

clone_size: few
j_call: TRBJ1-4
v_call: TRBV10-3
d_call: .
cdr3_aa: CAISETQEGKLFF
cdr3_nt: TGTGCCATCAGTGAAACACAGGAGGGAAAACTGTTTTTT

clone_size: few
j_call: TRBJ1-2
v_call: TRBV27
d_call: .
cdr3_aa: CASSPLAQRVDGYTF
cdr3_nt: TGTGCCAGCAGTCCTCTCGCACAGCGGGTTGATGGCTACACCTTC

clone_size: few
j_call: TRBJ2-5
v_call: TRBV7-6
d_call: TRBD2
cdr3_aa: CASSSRTSGRKETQYF
cdr3_nt: TGTGCTAGCAGCTCAAGGACTAGCGGGAGAAAGGAGACCCAGTACTTC

clone_size: .
j_call: TRBJ2-2
v_call: TRBV7-9
d_call: TRBD2
cdr3_aa: CASSFGTSGANTGELFF
cdr3_nt: TGTGCCAGCAGCTTTGGGACTAGCGGGGCTAACACCGGGGAGCTGTTTTTT

clone_size: .
j_call: TRBJ1-3
v_call: TRBV10-3
d_call: .
cdr3_aa: CATWTEGNTIYF
cdr3_nt: TGTGCCACTTGGACCGAAGGAAACACCATATATTTT

clone_size: many
j_call: TRBJ2-2
v_call: TRBV7-2
d_call: .
cdr3_aa: CASSFTAGTNTGELFF
cdr3_nt: TGTGCCAGCAGCTTCACGGCGGGGACCAACACCGGGGAGCTGTTTTTT

clone_size: .
j_call: TRBJ1-1
v_call: TRBV3-1
d_call: .
cdr3_aa: CASSPRPENTEAFF
cdr3_nt: TGTGCCAGCAGCCCCCGGCCGGAGAACACTGAAGCTTTCTTT

clone_size: .
j_call: TRBJ1-4
v_call: TRBV28
d_call: .
cdr3_aa: CASRTRRANEKLLF
cdr3_nt: TGTGCCAGCCGGACCCGAAGGGCTAATGAAAAACTGCTTTTT

clone_size: .
j_call: TRBJ2-1
v_call: TRBV7-3
d_call: TRBD2
cdr3_aa: CASSLMGLENEQFF
cdr3_nt: TGTGCCAGCAGCTTAATGGGACTAGAGAATGAGCAGTTCTTC

clone_size: many
j_call: TRBJ2-5
v_call: TRBV7-2
d_call: TRBD2
cdr3_aa: CASSFNRAAGGGETQYF
cdr3_nt: TGTGCCAGCAGCTTTAATCGAGCTGCGGGGGGGGGAGAGACCCAGTACTTC

clone_size: .
j_call: TRBJ2-3
v_call: TRBV7-6
d_call: .
cdr3_aa: CASSLPASDTQYF
cdr3_nt: TGTGCCAGCAGCTTGCCTGCGTCAGATACGCAGTATTTT

clone_size: .
j_call: TRBJ1-4
v_call: TRBV7-9
d_call: TRBD1
cdr3_aa: CASSRPTGGEEKLFF
cdr3_nt: TGTGCCAGCAGCCGTCCGACAGGGGGGGAGGAAAAACTGTTTTTT

clone_size: few
j_call: TRBJ1-1
v_call: TRBV7-9
d_call: .
cdr3_aa: CASSPVRGLDTEAFF
cdr3_nt: TGTGCCAGCAGCCCAGTGAGGGGCTTAGACACTGAAGCTTTCTTT

clone_size: .
j_call: TRBJ1-1
v_call: TRBV6-5
d_call: .
cdr3_aa: CASTPGAGIFAEAFF
cdr3_nt: TGTGCCAGCACCCCAGGGGCTGGGATCTTTGCTGAAGCTTTCTTT

clone_size: .
j_call: TRBJ2-5
v_call: TRBV27
d_call: .
cdr3_aa: CASSSRGRPETQYF
cdr3_nt: TGTGCCAGCAGTTCCCGAGGGAGGCCCGAGACCCAGTACTTC

clone_size: few
j_call: TRBJ1-1
v_call: TRBV7-9
d_call: .
cdr3_aa: CASSFYRNTEAFF
cdr3_nt: TGTGCCAGCAGCTTTTACCGTAACACTGAAGCTTTCTTT

clone_size: .
j_call: TRBJ2-1
v_call: TRBV6-8
d_call: .
cdr3_aa: CASSYSSIDEQFF
cdr3_nt: TGTGCCAGCAGTTACTCGTCAATTGATGAGCAGTTCTTC

clone_size: few
j_call: TRBJ2-4
v_call: TRBV7-9
d_call: .
cdr3_aa: CASSLETPKNIQYF
cdr3_nt: TGTGCCAGCAGCTTAGAAACACCCAAAAACATTCAGTACTTC

clone_size: .
j_call: TRBJ2-5
v_call: TRBV18
d_call: .
cdr3_aa: CASLRTYQETQYF
cdr3_nt: TGTGCCAGCTTAAGGACTTACCAAGAGACCCAGTACTTC

clone_size: few
j_call: TRBJ2-7
v_call: TRBV27
d_call: TRBD1
cdr3_aa: CASSFGGQVREQYF
cdr3_nt: TGTGCCAGCAGTTTCGGGGGACAGGTGAGGGAGCAGTACTTC

clone_size: few
j_call: TRBJ1-5
v_call: TRBV7-8
d_call: TRBD1
cdr3_aa: CASRRRDRGDQPQHF
cdr3_nt: TGTGCCAGCAGAAGGCGGGACAGGGGTGATCAGCCCCAGCATTTT

clone_size: .
j_call: TRBJ1-1
v_call: TRBV28
d_call: .
cdr3_aa: CAIQQGLDTEAFF
cdr3_nt: TGTGCCATTCAACAGGGTTTGGACACTGAAGCTTTCTTT

clone_size: .
j_call: TRBJ1-6
v_call: TRBV6-1
d_call: TRBD1
cdr3_aa: CASTGQGTNFRNSPLHF
cdr3_nt: TGTGCCAGCACAGGACAGGGAACCAATTTCCGTAATTCACCCCTCCACTTT

clone_size: few
j_call: TRBJ2-2
v_call: TRBV27
d_call: TRBD2
cdr3_aa: CASSSIAGGPLGTGELFF
cdr3_nt: TGTGCCAGCAGTTCAATAGCGGGGGGGCCTTTGGGCACCGGGGAGCTGTTTTTT

clone_size: .
j_call: TRBJ1-5
v_call: TRBV6-2/TRBV6-3
d_call: .
cdr3_aa: CASSSGITWSAQHF
cdr3_nt: TGTGCCAGCAGTTCAGGGATTACCTGGTCGGCCCAGCATTTT

clone_size: many
j_call: TRBJ1-5
v_call: TRBV12-5
d_call: .
cdr3_aa: CASALNSYQPQHF
cdr3_nt: TGTGCTAGTGCCTTGAATTCGTATCAGCCCCAGCATTTT

clone_size: .
j_call: TRBJ1-2
v_call: TRBV10-3
d_call: .
cdr3_aa: CAIPGGGFGLPFYHGYTF
cdr3_nt: TGTGCCATTCCCGGCGGGGGTTTTGGTCTCCCTTTCTATCATGGCTACACCTTC

clone_size: few
j_call: TRBJ1-5
v_call: TRBV28
d_call: TRBD1
cdr3_aa: CASSLGLTGGGNQPQHF
cdr3_nt: TGTGCCAGCAGTTTGGGCCTGACAGGGGGCGGCAATCAGCCCCAGCATTTT